This T cell receptor (beta chain) derives from a study of CD8+CD57+ T cells in acquired aplastic anemia. Across the study: Roughly 3.2 ug was the average amount of DNA from sorted CD4+ and CD8+ cells. Researchers reported that healthy donors averaged about 11 million reads for CD4+ cells.

Study-wide points: In CD8+ cells, Simpson's diversity showed no significant difference between patients and controls.

Profiling that covered TCR beta VDJ and CDR3 relied on genomic DNA as its template. TCRdb called the reads again in MiXCR, with one record for every CDR3 protein. The sample yields around 170,000 distinct CDR3 sequences, under 55% seen once. The table lists this clonotype with many counts. The target antigen is unknown. Between the trimmed V and J ends, which lost 6 bases and 4 bases, there was a span of 19 bases. The CDR3 loop spans 15 amino acids. CDR1 and CDR2 from the germline V gene are DFQATT and SNEGSKA (reference sequence). The chain joins TRBV20-1 to TRBJ1-5; D is perhaps TRBD1 (6 bases). The sequenced sample was sorted CD4+, CD8+, or CD8+CD57+ T cells (not recorded which) from PBMCs. The clonotype originates from a human donor in good health. CDR3 in DNA: TGCAGTGCCCAGGTCGGTGGGGGCGGAAATCAGCCCCAGCATTTT. This encodes CSAQVGGGGNQPQHF.